This T cell receptor beta chain stems from a study of identifying expanded T cells in peripheral blood. On this clone itself: Its antigen is unidentified.

Germline lookup yields CDR1 SGDLS and CDR2 YYNGEE. This CDR3 is 14 amino acids long. Trimming cost V 4 bases and J 1 base, with 11 bases left between them. Whole-study results and caveats: Across healthy donors, higher total template counts meant significantly greater approximately two-week count variance.

No infections or other immune events were documented during collection. TCRdb's copy holds only in-frame clones and misses some; the assay was immunoSEQ multiplex PCR. The sample yields around 120,000 clones, 84% seen once. J is TRBJ1-1 and V is TRBV9; no definite D call. What was sequenced was blood. The receptor comes from a person between 18 and 70 years old in good health. CDR3 sequence: CASSPGRTNTEAFF. The CDR3 DNA reads as TGTGCCAGCAGCCCAGGACGGACGAACACTGAAGCTTTCTTT.